This T cell receptor beta chain was obtained from a study of CD8 T cells in Susac syndrome. Reverse transcription used roughly 0.45 to 1 ug RNA and random hexamers. In TCRdb, the immunoSEQ multiplex PCR reads were re-called with MiXCR into one record per CDR3 protein. Among under 550,000 distinct CDR3 sequences listed, more than 80% were seen once. This CDR3 is built from 16 residues. Germline V lookup: CDR1 SEHNR, CDR2 FQNEAQ (reference sequence). The V segment lost 5 bases and the J segment 4 bases; nucleotides outside the gene matches: 11. Sequenced: CD8+ T cells from PBMCs. This chain connects TRBV7-9 to TRBJ2-3; TRBD1 agrees at 8 bases. This TCR came from a human donor with multiple sclerosis. CDR3 loop: CASSVDRDRSADTQYF. The CDR3 DNA is TGTGCCAGCAGCGTGGACAGGGATCGTTCGGCAGATACGCAGTATTTT.